This TCR beta chain was profiled in a study of OX40 agonist ivuxolimab in advanced cancers. Whole-study context: Dose-escalation subjects each had hepatocellular carcinoma, melanoma, renal cell or head and neck cancer. Subjects had a mean age of 60 years, with a range of roughly 23 to 79; almost 85% were male.

The germline V gene has CDR1 WNHNN and CDR2 SYGVQD (reference sequence). The ends were cut back, 4 bases at V and 1 base at J, with 7 bases in the middle. The CDR3 is 13 residues long. Study results and caveats: Low normalized clonal expansion also occurred in some nonresponding patients.

As for this clone: The target antigen is unknown.

TCRdb keeps only in-frame clones here, not all; method: immunoSEQ multiplex PCR. The table records tens of thousands of clones, around 84% of them present only once. This TCR was sampled from an adult with an advanced solid tumor such as melanoma, head and neck, liver or kidney cancer. Here the sequenced sample was CD4+ or CD8+ T cells sorted from blood, taken in a trial of the OX40 agonist ivuxolimab. The chain employs TRBV10-1 and TRBJ1-1; D not resolved. This CDR3 reads CASSAPGNTEAFF. The CDR3 DNA reads as TGCGCCAGCAGTGCCCCGGGGAACACTGAAGCTTTCTTT.